This TCR beta chain was retrieved from a study of cytomegalovirus exposure and HLA in healthy donors. Study-wide findings and caveats: A list of approximately 160 TCR beta chains associated with cytomegalovirus was given. Most TCRs appeared rarely, but some public TCRs recurred in many donors. About 87% or about 30% of the time was how often most TCR beta V segments were productive, according to an earlier analysis.

Regarding this clone: The antigen is unknown.

At sampling all donors were nominally healthy, likely with unrecorded immune exposures. A multiplex PCR was run with 60 Vbeta primers and 13 Jbeta primers. Profiled with immunoSEQ multiplex PCR; TCRdb holds only in-frame clones, not every one. The table includes around 200,000 clones, 65% to 90% detected once. Trimming took 3 bases from V and 0 from J, leaving 9 bases between them. The CDR3 is 14 amino acids. CDR1 and CDR2 (germline): SGHRS, YFSETQ. The sequence was obtained from a girl aged 5 to 17 in good health and CMV-seronegative. The specimen sequenced was PBMCs. This chain links TRBV5-1 with TRBJ1-1; D remains ambiguous. Here the CDR3 DNA reads TGCGCCAGCAGCTCCTCGGGTCTGAACACTGAAGCTTTCTTT. Translated, it gives CASSSSGLNTEAFF. Supplemented by reference TRBV5-1 and TRBJ1-1, the full variable domain reads KAGVTQTPRYLIKTRGQQVTLSCSPISGHRSVSWYQQTPGQGLQFLFEYFSETQRNKGNFPGRFSGRQFSNSRSEMNVSTLELGDSALYLCASSSSGLNTEAFFGQGTRLTVV.